This T cell receptor beta chain stems from a study of OX40 agonist ivuxolimab in advanced cancers. The CDR3 contains 16 residues. V lost 4 bases to trimming and J lost 0 bases; unmatched junction nucleotides: 8. CDR1 SQVTM and CDR2 ANQGSEA come from the germline V gene. TCRdb's copy holds only in-frame clones and misses some; the assay was immunoSEQ multiplex PCR. The table lists about 36,000 clones, around three quarters of them singletons. The specimen was CD4+ or CD8+ T cells sorted from blood, collected in a trial of the OX40 agonist ivuxolimab. The rearrangement links TRBV29-1 to TRBJ1-4, with TRBD1 matching over 7 bases. This TCR was sampled from an adult with an advanced solid tumor such as melanoma, head and neck, liver or kidney cancer. CDR3 DNA: TGCAGCGTTGGTACAGGGGCGGTTGCAACTAATGAAAAACTGTTTTTT. This sequence encodes CSVGTGAVATNEKLFF.